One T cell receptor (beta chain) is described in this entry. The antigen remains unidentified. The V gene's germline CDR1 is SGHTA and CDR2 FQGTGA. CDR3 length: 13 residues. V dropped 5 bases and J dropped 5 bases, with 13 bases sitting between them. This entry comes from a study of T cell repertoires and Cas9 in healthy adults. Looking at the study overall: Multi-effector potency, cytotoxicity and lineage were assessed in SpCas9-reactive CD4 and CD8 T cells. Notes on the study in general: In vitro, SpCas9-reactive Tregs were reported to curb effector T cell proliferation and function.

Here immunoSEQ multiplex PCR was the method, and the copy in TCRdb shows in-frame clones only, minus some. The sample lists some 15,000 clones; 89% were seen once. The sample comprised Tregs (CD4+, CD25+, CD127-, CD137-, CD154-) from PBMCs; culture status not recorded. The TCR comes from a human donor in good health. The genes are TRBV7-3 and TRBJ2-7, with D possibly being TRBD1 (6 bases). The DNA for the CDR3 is TGTGCCAGCAGCCTAAACCGGGACAACGAGCAGTACTTC. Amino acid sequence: CASSLNRDNEQYF.